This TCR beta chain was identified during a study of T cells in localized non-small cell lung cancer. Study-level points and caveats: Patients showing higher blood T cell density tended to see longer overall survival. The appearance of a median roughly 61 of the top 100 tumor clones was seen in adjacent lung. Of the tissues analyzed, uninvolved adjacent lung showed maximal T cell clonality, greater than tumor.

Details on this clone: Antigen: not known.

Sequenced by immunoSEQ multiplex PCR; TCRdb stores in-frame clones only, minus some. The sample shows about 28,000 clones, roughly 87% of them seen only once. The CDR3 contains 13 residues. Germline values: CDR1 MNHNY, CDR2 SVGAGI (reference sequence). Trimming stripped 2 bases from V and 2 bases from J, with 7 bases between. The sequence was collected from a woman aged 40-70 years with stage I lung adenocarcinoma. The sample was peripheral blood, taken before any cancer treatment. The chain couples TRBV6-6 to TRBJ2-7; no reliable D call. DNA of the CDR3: TGTGCCAGCAGTTACGACAAGACCTACGAGCAGTACTTC. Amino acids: CASSYDKTYEQYF.